This T cell receptor beta chain was sequenced for a study of blood T cell repertoires in COVID-19. Sequenced by immunoSEQ multiplex PCR; TCRdb stores in-frame clones only, minus some. The table has some 390,000 clones, 70% to 90% seen once. The germline V gene encodes CDR1 DFQATT and CDR2 SNEGSKA (reference sequence). Trimming left V 3 bases short and J 7 bases short, with 13 bases between. This CDR3 has 13 amino acids. The genes are TRBV20-1 and TRBJ1-5; tentatively, D is TRBD1 (5 bases). This receptor was identified in a human donor in a cohort sampled during active COVID-19. Sequences were obtained from peripheral blood. The CDR3 region has the DNA TGCAGTGCTAGTAGGGCAGGGAGGCAGCCCCAGCATTTT. This gives the protein CSASRAGRQPQHF.